This T cell receptor beta chain came from a study of CD8 T cells in Susac syndrome. With random hexamers, reverse transcription was performed on roughly 0.45 to 1 ug of RNA. TCRdb itself ran the immunoSEQ multiplex PCR reads through MiXCR, one entry per CDR3 protein. This sample carries some 170,000 distinct CDR3 sequences, roughly 95% of them seen once, and the ten largest clones take around 0.11%. This CDR3 is 15 amino acids long. Germline values: CDR1 DFQATT, CDR2 SNEGSKA (reference sequence). With V trimmed by 3 bases and J by 1 base, 6 bases remained unmatched. The source is a human donor in good health. The chain is built from TRBV20-1 and TRBJ1-5; 7 bases line up with TRBD1. Sequenced sample: CD4+ T cells from PBMCs. The CDR3 protein is CSARLDRISNQPQHF. The CDR3 DNA follows: TGCAGTGCTAGGCTGGACAGGATCAGCAATCAGCCCCAGCATTTT.